This TCR beta chain was observed in a study of response to subunit inactivated influenza vaccine. TCRdb processed the RT-PCR reads anew with MiXCR; each CDR3 protein has one entry. Of about 500,000 distinct CDR3 sequences in the sample, roughly 13% were seen once. Trimming at V came to 0 bases and at J to 9 bases, leaving 9 bases not matched to a gene. Germline V gene sequence: CDR1 MNHEY, CDR2 SVGEGT. This CDR3 is 15 amino acids long. Only a few counts were recorded for this clonotype. What it binds is unknown. Study-level results: It was the authors' suggestion that each seasonal influenza vaccination recruits few new T cells.

This TCR was sampled from a man aged 45 to 65 who received an inactivated influenza vaccine. The gene calls are TRBV6-2 or TRBV6-3 and TRBJ2-7; 9 bases agree with TRBD1. The starting material was PBMCs from blood, obtained 40 to 50 days after vaccination. The CDR3 coding sequence is TGTGCCAGCAGTTACTCAGGGACAGGGCCCGATCGGCAGTACTTC. It translates to CASSYSGTGPDRQYF.